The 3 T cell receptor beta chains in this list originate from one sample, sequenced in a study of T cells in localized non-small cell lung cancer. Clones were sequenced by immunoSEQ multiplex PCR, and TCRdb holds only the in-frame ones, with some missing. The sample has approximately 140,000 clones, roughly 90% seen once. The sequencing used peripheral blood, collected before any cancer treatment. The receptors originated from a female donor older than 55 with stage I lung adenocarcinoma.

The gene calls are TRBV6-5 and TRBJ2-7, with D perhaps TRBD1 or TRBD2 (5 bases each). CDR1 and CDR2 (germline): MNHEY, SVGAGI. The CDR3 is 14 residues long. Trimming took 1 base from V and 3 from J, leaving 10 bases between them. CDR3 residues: CASSYLGGGYEQYF. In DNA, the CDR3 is TGTGCCAGCAGTTACTTGGGTGGGGGCTACGAGCAGTACTTC.

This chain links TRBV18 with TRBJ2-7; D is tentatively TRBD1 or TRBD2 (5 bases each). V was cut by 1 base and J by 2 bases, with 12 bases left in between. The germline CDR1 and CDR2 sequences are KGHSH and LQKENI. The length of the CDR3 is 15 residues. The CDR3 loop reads CASSPRFRDAYEQYF. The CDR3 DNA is TGTGCCAGCTCACCACGGTTCCGGGACGCCTACGAGCAGTACTTC.

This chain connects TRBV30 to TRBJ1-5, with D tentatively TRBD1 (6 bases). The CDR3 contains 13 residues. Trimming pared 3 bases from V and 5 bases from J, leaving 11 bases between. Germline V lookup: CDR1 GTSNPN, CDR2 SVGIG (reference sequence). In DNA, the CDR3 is TGTGCCTGGAGCGGCTCAGGGGATCAGCCCCAGCATTTT. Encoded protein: CAWSGSGDQPQHF. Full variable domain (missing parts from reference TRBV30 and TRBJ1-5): SQTIHQWPATLVQPVGSPLSLECTVEGTSNPNLYWYRQAAGRGLQLLFYSVGIGQISSEVPQNLSASRPQDRQFILSSKKLLLSDSGFYLCAWSGSGDQPQHFGDGTRLSIL.